The 5 T cell receptor beta chains reported below all come from one sample, sequenced in a study of shared clonotypes between healthy human individuals. Using immunoSEQ multiplex PCR, the repertoire was profiled, and TCRdb retains in-frame clones only, with some absent. The sample includes a few million clones, roughly 92% seen only once; the top ten take 0.13% to 0.15%. Sequencing was performed on naive CD4+ T cells sorted from blood. The subset denotes: CD45RA+ positively selected. The source is a man in his late teens or twenties in good health.

The chain employs TRBV7-9 and TRBJ2-1, with TRBD2 as a possible D gene (6 bases). The V end was cut by 5 bases, the J end by 5 bases, with 13 bases between. This CDR3 contains 14 residues. CDR1 SEHNR and CDR2 FQNEAQ come from the germline V gene (reference sequence). The CDR3 nucleotides are TGTGCCAGCAGCCTCGTACTAGCCAACAATGAGCAGTTCTTC. Translated, it gives CASSLVLANNEQFF.

The chain has TRBV7-9 and TRBJ1-3; D is possibly TRBD1 (5 bases). CDR3 length: 17 residues. The germline V and J ends were trimmed by 4 bases and 0 bases, with 16 bases remaining between them. The germline gives CDR1 SEHNR, CDR2 FQNEAQ (reference sequence). In nucleotides, the CDR3 is TGTGCCAGCAGCTCGGGGCCCGCCTCCTCCTCTGGAAACACCATATATTTT. This encodes CASSSGPASSSGNTIYF.

The rearrangement joins TRBV7-3 to TRBJ2-3; 9 nucleotides align to TRBD2. The V gene end was trimmed by 1 base and the J gene end by 1 base; junction bases not matched to a gene: 3. Germline values: CDR1 SGHTA, CDR2 FQGTGA. CDR3 length: 16 amino acids. In nucleotides, the CDR3 is TGTGCCAGCAGCTTAAGCGGGGGGGCCGGCACAGATACGCAGTATTTT. The encoded protein is CASSLSGGAGTDTQYF. Using reference TRBV7-3 and TRBJ2-3 for the parts outside the CDR3, the full variable domain is GAGVSQTPSNKVTEKGKYVELRCDPISGHTALYWYRQSLGQGPEFLIYFQGTGAADDSGLPNDRFFAVRPEGSVSTLKIQRTERGDSAVYLCASSLSGGAGTDTQYFGPGTRLTVL.

Remarks on this clone: The same CDR3 is also encoded by other DNA sequences in this sample. The chain has TRBV6-5 and TRBJ1-6; tentative D call: TRBD1 (5 bases). Trimming took off 2 bases at V and 7 bases at J, with 9 bases between the two ends. Looked up from germline, CDR1 is MNHEY and CDR2 is SVGAGI. The length of the CDR3 is 14 residues. The CDR3 region is CASSYGASNSPLHF. The CDR3 coding sequence is TGTGCCAGCAGTTACGGGGCGTCAAATTCACCCCTCCACTTT.

This clone was recorded only once. The chain employs TRBV23-1 and TRBJ2-7, with 9 bases aligning to TRBD1. TRBV23-1 is assigned to the ORF class and has an uncertain function. The CDR3 is made up of 13 amino acids. Unmatched junction bases numbered 6, after V lost 8 bases and J lost 4 bases. The CDR3 protein is CASPRTGVYEQYF. CDR3 bases: TGCGCCAGCCCCAGGACAGGGGTATACGAGCAGTACTTC.